This T cell receptor (beta chain) emerged from a study of response to subunit inactivated influenza vaccine. Findings and caveats of the study: It was the authors' suggestion that each seasonal influenza vaccination recruits few new T cells.

As for this clonotype: Its target is not known.

J gave up 12 bases and V 2 bases, and 12 bases lay outside the gene matches. From germline, CDR1 is MDHEN and CDR2 SYDVKM. The CDR3 covers 14 residues. TCRdb re-called the RT-PCR reads through MiXCR, storing one row per CDR3 protein. This table holds 700,000 to 800,000 distinct CDR3 sequences, around 20% found once. Sample: PBMCs from blood, taken less than 6 days after vaccination. The J gene is TRBJ2-7, the V gene TRBV28; the match to TRBD1 covers 8 bases. This receptor was obtained from a man aged 50 to 60 who received an inactivated influenza vaccine. CDR3 coding DNA: TGTGCCAGCAGTTTAACAATGGCGGGACAGGCTGGGTACTTC. It specifies CASSLTMAGQAGYF.